The 8 T cell receptor beta chains presented below share a single source sample, sequenced in a study of T cell responses to AZD1222 COVID-19 vaccine. TCRdb's copy holds only in-frame clones and misses some; the assay was immunoSEQ multiplex PCR. The data hold 150,000 to 200,000 clones, with 94% observed a single time. This specimen consisted of peripheral blood, obtained 28 days after the second AZD1222 dose. The receptor source for this set is an adult who received the AZD1222 COVID-19 vaccine.

This clone was observed a few times. V gene TRBV4-3 combines with J gene TRBJ2-5; D is undetermined. The CDR3 is 14 residues long. The germline V and J ends were trimmed by 3 bases and 9 bases, with 17 bases remaining between them. Germline CDR1 and CDR2: LGHNA and YSLEER. In DNA, the CDR3 is TGCGCCAGCAGCCAGGATAATGAGGTCAAGGCCCAGTACTTC. The encoded protein is CASSQDNEVKAQYF.

The chain joins TRBV28 to TRBJ2-1; TRBD2 agrees at 8 bases. This CDR3 is 16 amino acids long. The ends lost 8 bases at V and 5 bases at J; junction bases unmatched: 14. Germline V gene lookup returns CDR1 MDHEN and CDR2 SYDVKM. The CDR3 DNA reads as TGTGCCAGCCCCTCCCGGCGGGAGGCCCTACACAATGAGCAGTTCTTC. Protein: CASPSRREALHNEQFF.

This chain connects TRBV3-1 (or the pseudogene TRBV3-2) to TRBJ2-2; a possible D gene is TRBD2 (6 bases). Germline V gene data show CDR1 as LGHDT and CDR2 as YNNKEL (reference sequence). With 4 bases removed from V and 0 bases from J, the gap between germline ends came to 15 bases. The CDR3 covers 17 residues. The CDR3 coding sequence is TGTGCCAGCAGCCCCCGGACTATAATCGCGAACACCGGGGAGCTGTTTTTT. It encodes CASSPRTIIANTGELFF.

J is TRBJ1-4 and V is TRBV5-1, with TRBD1 matching over 7 bases. Germline values: CDR1 SGHRS, CDR2 YFSETQ. This CDR3 is 15 amino acids long. J gave up 4 bases and V 3 bases, and 6 bases lay outside the gene matches. As DNA, the CDR3 is TGCGCCAGCAGCTACCAGGGGGTGGGTAATGAAAAACTGTTTTTT. It specifies CASSYQGVGNEKLFF.

This chain connects TRBV9 to TRBJ1-2, with D possibly being TRBD1 (6 bases). CDR1 is SGDLS, CDR2 YYNGEE, per germline. The V end was cut by 1 base, the J end by 6 bases, with 16 bases between. This CDR3 has 15 residues. The CDR3 nucleotides are TGTGCCAGCAGCGTACGTACCAGGGGCCCGCATGGCTACACCTTC. It is translated as CASSVRTRGPHGYTF.

The V gene is TRBV6-5, the J gene TRBJ2-5, with 13 positions matching TRBD2. The V gene's germline CDR1 is MNHEY and CDR2 SVGAGI. This CDR3 contains 15 residues. The V and J ends lost 6 bases and 6 bases, in that order; junction bases with no gene match: 7. The CDR3 reads CASRDTSGRAKTQYF. CDR3 DNA: TGTGCCAGCAGGGATACTAGCGGGAGGGCTAAGACCCAGTACTTC.

The chain carries TRBV19 and TRBJ2-1, with a possible D match to TRBD2 (6 bases). Trimming removed 1 base at V and 5 bases at J, with 12 bases between. The CDR3 extends over 15 amino acids. Germline V CDR1 and CDR2: LNHDA, SQIVND (reference sequence). The CDR3 DNA is TGTGCCAGTAGTATAGGGACTATTACTAACAATGAGCAGTTCTTC. Its translation: CASSIGTITNNEQFF. Full variable domain (outside the CDR3, taken from reference TRBV19 and TRBJ2-1): DGGITQSPKYLFRKEGQNVTLSCEQNLNHDAMYWYRQDPGQGLRLIYYSQIVNDFQKGDIAEGYSVSREKKESFPLTVTSAQKNPTAFYLCASSIGTITNNEQFFGPGTRLTVL.

The rearrangement uses TRBV6-1 and TRBJ2-7, with D possibly being TRBD1 or TRBD2 (6 bases each). The CDR3 covers 14 residues. Germline V lookup: CDR1 MNHNS, CDR2 SASEGT. Trimming took 3 bases from V and 3 from J, leaving 12 bases between them. CDR3 in DNA: TGTGCCAGCAGTGATTGGGGGGACATCTACGAGCAGTACTTC. It codes for CASSDWGDIYEQYF.